Below are 14 T cell receptor beta chains sequenced from a single sample in a study of OX40 agonist ivuxolimab in advanced cancers. Assay used: immunoSEQ multiplex PCR; TCRdb lists only in-frame clones, some missing. The data hold about 86,000 clones, with under 95% observed a single time. Sample: CD4+ or CD8+ T cells sorted from blood, taken in a trial of the OX40 agonist ivuxolimab. The receptors originated from an adult with an advanced solid tumor such as melanoma, head and neck, liver or kidney cancer.

The chain has TRBV2 and TRBJ1-5; D gene ambiguous. V was pared by 7 bases and J by 4 bases, with 17 bases between. Germline V gene lookup returns CDR1 SNHLY and CDR2 FYNNEI. CDR3 length: 15 amino acids. The CDR3 here is CASTQTGWRNQPQHF. As DNA, the CDR3 is TGTGCCAGCACCCAAACGGGGTGGCGGAATCAGCCCCAGCATTTT.

The chain uses TRBV10-3 and TRBJ1-5; 9 bases align to TRBD1. This CDR3 contains 15 residues. The trim removed 5 bases at V and 4 bases at J, leaving 6 bases unmatched. Germline CDR1 ENHRY, CDR2 SYGVKD. The DNA of the CDR3 is TGTGCCATCAGTTTCACAGGGGGCCCAAATCAGCCCCAGCATTTT. This encodes CAISFTGGPNQPQHF.

In its sample, this clone was seen a few times. The chain is built from TRBV19 and TRBJ1-1; D is ambiguous. V was trimmed by 1 base and J by 0 bases, leaving 9 bases between them. Germline assignment: CDR1 LNHDA and CDR2 SQIVND (reference sequence). The CDR3 extends over 15 amino acids. CDR3 amino acids: CASSIVWSLNTEAFF. In nucleotides, the CDR3 is TGTGCCAGTAGTATAGTCTGGTCCTTGAACACTGAAGCTTTCTTT.

This chain joins TRBV2 and TRBJ2-7; possible D gene TRBD2, 6 bases. The CDR3 is 11 amino acids. Trimming cost V 8 bases and J 2 bases, with 7 bases left between them. CDR1 and CDR2 (germline): SNHLY, FYNNEI. The chain's CDR3 is CASRRAYEQYF. CDR3 sequence (DNA): TGTGCCAGCCGGAGGGCCTACGAGCAGTACTTC.

The V call is TRBV2, the J call TRBJ1-2; D might be TRBD1 (5 bases). V was pared by 2 bases and J by 4 bases, with 11 bases between. Germline CDR1 reads SNHLY; CDR2 reads FYNNEI. CDR3 length: 14 residues. CDR3 DNA: TGTGCCAGCAGTGAACGCCAGGGCTTCTATGGCTACACCTTC. It codes for CASSERQGFYGYTF.

The J gene is TRBJ2-1, the V gene TRBV4-1; 11 nucleotides align to TRBD2. The CDR3 runs 17 residues. Germline V lookup: CDR1 MGHRA, CDR2 YSYEKL. The ends lost 3 bases at V and 8 bases at J; junction bases unmatched: 12. In DNA, the CDR3 is TGCGCCAGCAGCCAGGGGAGCGTGACTAGCGGGATCGATGAGCAGTTCTTC. It is translated as CASSQGSVTSGIDEQFF.

The genes are TRBV11-3 and TRBJ2-1; 14 bases are shared with TRBD2. Unmatched junction bases numbered 7, after V lost 1 base and J lost 5 bases. CDR3 length equals 18 residues. CDR1 SGHNT and CDR2 YENEEA come from the germline V gene. The CDR3 protein is CASSLGSTSGRADNEQFF. DNA for the CDR3: TGTGCCAGCAGCTTAGGCTCGACTAGCGGGAGGGCGGACAATGAGCAGTTCTTC.

The genes are TRBV5-1 and TRBJ2-5, with TRBD2 matching 8 bases. CDR1 and CDR2 from the germline V gene are SGHRS and YFSETQ. The V and J ends lost 3 bases and 5 bases, in that order; junction bases with no gene match: 12. This CDR3 comprises 16 residues. CDR3 sequence reads: CASSSIAGRRTETQYF. CDR3 DNA sequence: TGCGCCAGCAGCTCGATAGCGGGAAGGAGGACGGAGACCCAGTACTTC.

The rearrangement links TRBV19 to TRBJ2-7; 7 positions match TRBD2. The CDR3 spans 13 residues. Losses at the gene ends were 4 bases for V and 6 bases for J; bases not matched to a gene: 6. Per germline, CDR1 LNHDA and CDR2 SQIVND (reference sequence). The CDR3 loop reads CASSKRGLGEQYF. CDR3 sequence (DNA): TGTGCCAGTAGTAAGCGGGGACTGGGCGAGCAGTACTTC. Together with reference TRBV19 and TRBJ2-7, the CDR3 gives the full variable domain: DGGITQSPKYLFRKEGQNVTLSCEQNLNHDAMYWYRQDPGQGLRLIYYSQIVNDFQKGDIAEGYSVSREKKESFPLTVTSAQKNPTAFYLCASSKRGLGEQYFGPGTRLTVT.

The genes are TRBV5-6 and TRBJ1-5; 7 bases are shared with TRBD1. The CDR3 length is 15 residues. Unmatched junction bases numbered 11, after V lost 4 bases and J lost 7 bases. CDR1 is SGHDT, CDR2 YYEEEE, per germline. In DNA form, the CDR3 reads TGTGCCAGCAGCCGAATGACAGGGCTGGGGCAGCCCCAGCATTTT. Amino acids: CASSRMTGLGQPQHF. Using reference TRBV5-6 and TRBJ1-5 for the parts outside the CDR3, the full variable domain is DAGVTQSPTHLIKTRGQQVTLRCSPKSGHDTVSWYQQALGQGPQFIFQYYEEEERQRGNFPDRFSGHQFPNYSSELNVNALLLGDSALYLCASSRMTGLGQPQHFGDGTRLSIL.

This chain links TRBV18 with TRBJ1-1, with D possibly matching TRBD1 (5 bases). Trimming removed 3 bases from V and 1 base from J, with 9 bases in between. This CDR3 is 14 amino acids long. CDR1 KGHSH and CDR2 LQKENI come from the germline V gene. The CDR3 region has the DNA TGTGCCAGCTCACCTGGGGGGACGAACACTGAAGCTTTCTTT. It translates to CASSPGGTNTEAFF.

The CDR3, as DNA: TGCGCCAGCAGCTTTTCAGGGGAGCAGTACTTC. Translated, it gives CASSFSGEQYF. The V gene is TRBV5-1, the J gene TRBJ2-7; D might be TRBD1 (5 bases). This CDR3 comprises 11 residues. The germline gives CDR1 SGHRS, CDR2 YFSETQ. V lost 2 bases, J lost 7 bases, and 7 bases lay in between.

The chain links TRBV5-1 to TRBJ1-1; no clear D. CDR3 length: 14 amino acids. Trimming took off 0 bases at V and 4 bases at J, with 10 bases between the two ends. Germline V lookup: CDR1 SGHRS, CDR2 YFSETQ. CDR3 sequence: CASSLVLSVTEAFF. The CDR3 DNA reads as TGCGCCAGCAGCTTGGTTTTATCAGTCACTGAAGCTTTCTTT.

The chain has TRBV6-5 and TRBJ2-5, with D possibly TRBD2 on 6 matching bases. The closer fit of TRBJ2-7 to the DNA end suggests the J call may be wrong. The CDR3 runs to 14 residues. Germline CDR1 MNHEY, CDR2 SVGAGI. The DNA for the CDR3 is TGTGCCAGCAGTTACCGGGAGACCTACGTCGAGCAGTACTTC. It codes for CASSYRETYVEQYF.